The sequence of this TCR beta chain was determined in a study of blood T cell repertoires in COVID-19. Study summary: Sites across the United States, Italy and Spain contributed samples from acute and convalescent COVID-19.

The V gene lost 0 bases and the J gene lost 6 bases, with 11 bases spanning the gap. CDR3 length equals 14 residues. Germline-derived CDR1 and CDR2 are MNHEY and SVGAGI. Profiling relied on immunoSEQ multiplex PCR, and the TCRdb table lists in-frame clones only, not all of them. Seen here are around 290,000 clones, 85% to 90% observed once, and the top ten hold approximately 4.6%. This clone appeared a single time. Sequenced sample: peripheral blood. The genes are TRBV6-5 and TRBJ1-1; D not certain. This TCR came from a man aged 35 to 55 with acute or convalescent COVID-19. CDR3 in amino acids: CASSYSRVQAEAFF. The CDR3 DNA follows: TGTGCCAGCAGTTACTCGAGGGTTCAGGCTGAAGCTTTCTTT.